These T cell receptor beta chains were read from a single sample in a study of CD8 T cells in Susac syndrome. TCRdb re-called the immunoSEQ multiplex PCR reads with MiXCR, one entry per CDR3 protein. The sample yields some 200,000 distinct CDR3 sequences, roughly nine tenths seen once. Sequenced material: CD4+ T cells from PBMCs. Every receptor here comes from a human donor with Susac syndrome. The CDR3 runs from the conserved cysteine through the conserved F or W. A D gene is named only where the DNA matches it firmly. A clone size is listed for some rows: how often the clone was seen (once, few, many), or a class if it is expanded.

clone size,V gene,D gene,J gene,CDR3 DNA,CDR3 protein
NA,TRBV14,TRBD2,TRBJ2-3,TGTGCCAGCAGCCAAGTAGCGGGGGCAGGGGATACGCAGTATTTT,CASSQVAGAGDTQYF
NA,TRBV7-8,TRBD2,TRBJ2-4,TGTGCCAGCAGCCCACCTGTGGGAGCGGGGCGCGAAAACATTCAGTACTTC,CASSPPVGAGRENIQYF
NA,TRBV20-1,TRBD1,TRBJ2-2,TGCAGTGCTAGGAGACAGGGGCATCTGGGCGGGGAGCTGTTTTTT,CSARRQGHLGGELFF
NA,TRBV6-9,NA,TRBJ1-1,TGTGCCAGCAGTTCGGCAGCCTGGAACACTGAAGCTTTCTTT,CASSSAAWNTEAFF
NA,TRBV6-2/TRBV6-3,NA,TRBJ1-5,TGTGCCAGCAGCAAGGGGGGCAATCAGCCCCAGCATTTT,CASSKGGNQPQHF
NA,TRBV6-5,TRBD1,TRBJ2-7,TGTGCCAGCAGTTACTCTTCGGGACAGGGGATTAACGAGCAGTACTTC,CASSYSSGQGINEQYF
NA,TRBV5-1,NA,TRBJ2-1,TGCGCCAGCAGCTTGGCGGGGAATAACAATGAGCAGTTCTTC,CASSLAGNNNEQFF
NA,TRBV5-1,TRBD2,TRBJ2-5,TGCGCCAGCAGCCGCACTAGCGGGAGCGATCGGGAGACCCAGTACTTC,CASSRTSGSDRETQYF
NA,TRBV6-2/TRBV6-3,TRBD1,TRBJ2-7,TGTGCCAGCAGTTACCGGGGACAGGCGGGATACGAGCAGTACTTC,CASSYRGQAGYEQYF
once,TRBV14,NA,TRBJ1-2,TGTGCCAGCAGTCCCCGCAGCGGGGATGGCTACACCTTC,CASSPRSGDGYTF
NA,TRBV10-2,NA,TRBJ1-5,TGCGCCAGCACCCGACAGTACAATCAGCCCCAGCATTTT,CASTRQYNQPQHF
NA,TRBV19,TRBD1,TRBJ1-5,TGTGCCAGTAGTGGGACAGGGGATAATCAGCCCCAGCATTTT,CASSGTGDNQPQHF
NA,TRBV3-1,TRBD2,TRBJ2-5,TGTGCCAGCAGCCAAGATCTAGCGGGAGGGAGGGAGACCCAGTACTTC,CASSQDLAGGRETQYF
NA,TRBV7-3,NA,TRBJ2-6,TGTGCCAGCAGCTTAATGGGTTCTGGGGCCAACGTCCTGACTTTC,CASSLMGSGANVLTF
NA,TRBV4-1,NA,TRBJ1-3,TGCGCCAGCAGCCAAGATCCGCAGTTCTCTGGAAACACCATATATTTT,CASSQDPQFSGNTIYF
NA,TRBV20-1,NA,TRBJ1-4,TGCAGTGCCCCGACAGAGGCTAATGAAAAACTGTTTTTT,CSAPTEANEKLFF
NA,TRBV2,NA,TRBJ2-6,TGTGCCAGCAGAAAAAGCTCTGGGGCCAACGTCCTGACTTTC,CASRKSSGANVLTF
few,TRBV5-1,TRBD1,TRBJ2-7,TGCGCCAGCAGCTGGCCCCGGGACAGAGACTCCTACGAGCAGTACTTC,CASSWPRDRDSYEQYF
NA,TRBV5-1,NA,TRBJ1-5,TGCGCCAGCAGCCCGCAGCCACGGGGTAAAGGTCAGCCCCAGCATTTT,CASSPQPRGKGQPQHF
NA,TRBV12-3/TRBV12-4,NA,TRBJ2-3,TGTGCCAGCAGCCAAAGCTATACAGATACGCAGTATTTT,CASSQSYTDTQYF
NA,TRBV28,NA,TRBJ2-7,TGTGCCAGCAGTTCCGGACAGTCCTACGAGCAGTACTTC,CASSSGQSYEQYF
NA,TRBV27,NA,TRBJ2-1,TGTGCCAGCAGTTCGGCTTTATCTAGCGCAGCCCAGCAGTTCTTC,CASSSALSSAAQQFF
NA,TRBV12-3/TRBV12-4,NA,TRBJ1-5,TGTGCCAGCAGTTCCTCCCAGCCCCAGCATTTT,CASSSSQPQHF
NA,TRBV10-3,NA,TRBJ1-1,TGTGCCATCAGTGCTGGAGGGAGAGGCACTGAAGCTTTCTTT,CAISAGGRGTEAFF
NA,TRBV12-3/TRBV12-4,TRBD1,TRBJ1-1,TGTGCCAGCAGAGGACCCGGGACAGTGAACACTGAAGCTTTCTTT,CASRGPGTVNTEAFF
NA,TRBV20-1,NA,TRBJ1-5,TGCAGTGCTAGAGGGGGAGAGGCTAAACCCTATATACCCAATCAGCCCCAGCATTTT,CSARGGEAKPYIPNQPQHF
NA,TRBV2,NA,TRBJ2-1,TGTGCCAGCAGTGAACTTGCGCCTCGACAGTTCTTC,CASSELAPRQFF
NA,TRBV20-1,TRBD2,TRBJ2-3,TGCAGTGCTAGAGATAAAGAGCGGGAGAGACTCGGCACAGATACGCAGTATTTT,CSARDKERERLGTDTQYF
NA,TRBV20-1,NA,TRBJ1-5,TGCAGTGCTCTACGACAGGCCAATAATCAGCCCCAGCATTTT,CSALRQANNQPQHF
NA,TRBV12-3/TRBV12-4,NA,TRBJ1-1,TGTGCCAGCAGTATCCTCCAACTTATGAACACTGAAGCTTTCTTT,CASSILQLMNTEAFF
NA,TRBV7-9,TRBD2,TRBJ2-1,TGTGCCAGCAGCTTTAGATTGACTAGCGGGAGGGCGGATGAGCAGTTCTTC,CASSFRLTSGRADEQFF
NA,TRBV28,NA,TRBJ2-7,TGTGCCAGCAGTCCCCGAACCAGCTCCTACGAGCAGTACTTC,CASSPRTSSYEQYF
NA,TRBV5-1,NA,TRBJ2-7,TGCGCCAGCAGCTTGGCGACCGGGATCACCTACGAGCAGTACTTC,CASSLATGITYEQYF
once,TRBV6-6,TRBD1,TRBJ1-2,TGTGCCAGCAGGACGGGACAGGGGGCCGTCTATGGCTACACCTTC,CASRTGQGAVYGYTF
NA,TRBV6-2/TRBV6-3,NA,TRBJ2-3,TGTGCCAGCAGTTACTCGCAGGGCCCGATGACAGATACGCAGTATTTT,CASSYSQGPMTDTQYF
NA,TRBV7-9,TRBD1,TRBJ2-1,TGTGCCAGCAAGGGGACAGGTCGGTCCAATGAGCAGTTCTTC,CASKGTGRSNEQFF
NA,TRBV15,TRBD2,TRBJ2-1,TGTGCCACCAGCTCAGGACCGGGGGGGACGGTCTCCTACAATGAGCAGTTCTTC,CATSSGPGGTVSYNEQFF
NA,TRBV19,TRBD2,TRBJ2-3,TGTGCCAGTAGTATAGATCGGGCGGGGGGGCGAGATACGCAGTATTTT,CASSIDRAGGRDTQYF
NA,TRBV27,TRBD2,TRBJ2-5,TGTGCCAGCAGTTTACAAGGACTAGCGGGACAAGAGACCCAGTACTTC,CASSLQGLAGQETQYF
NA,TRBV4-2,NA,TRBJ1-2,TGTGCCAGCAGCCAAGATGGACAGACATTGCGAGATGGCTACACCTTC,CASSQDGQTLRDGYTF
NA,TRBV24-1,NA,TRBJ1-5,TGTGCCACCAGTGGGGGGACGGCGGAGCTCAATCAGCCCCAGCATTTT,CATSGGTAELNQPQHF
NA,TRBV20-1,NA,TRBJ2-5,TGCAGTGCCGCGGGAGTACAGGGGAGTCAAGAGACCCAGTACTTC,CSAAGVQGSQETQYF
once,TRBV20-1,NA,TRBJ2-7,TGCAGTGCTACTGGGATGGGGCACGAGCAGTACTTC,CSATGMGHEQYF
NA,TRBV6-5,NA,TRBJ1-1,TGTGCCAGCAGTTACGGACGAAACACTGAAGCTTTCTTT,CASSYGRNTEAFF
NA,TRBV29-1,TRBD1,TRBJ2-2,TGCAGCGTTCGTGGACAGGGGGGCACCGGGGAGCTGTTTTTT,CSVRGQGGTGELFF
NA,TRBV7-2,NA,TRBJ2-1,TGTGCCAGCAGCTTAGGCCCAGCGGCCTCGGGGAATGAGCAGTTCTTC,CASSLGPAASGNEQFF
NA,TRBV28,NA,TRBJ2-1,TGTGCCAGCAGTTTACAGCGAACCTACAATGAGCAGTTCTTC,CASSLQRTYNEQFF
NA,TRBV29-1,TRBD1,TRBJ1-1,TGCAGCGCTGGACAGGGGGCAGGCACTGAAGCTTTCTTT,CSAGQGAGTEAFF
NA,TRBV12-3/TRBV12-4,NA,TRBJ2-1,TGTGCCAGCAGTTTAGTTGCTCGGAACTCCAATGAGCAGTTCTTC,CASSLVARNSNEQFF
NA,TRBV7-3,TRBD2,TRBJ2-1,TGTGCCAGCAGCCGCGTGACGGGAGGGCACAATGAGCAGTTCTTC,CASSRVTGGHNEQFF
NA,TRBV5-1,TRBD2,TRBJ2-7,TGCGCCAGCAGATCCGGGACTAGCGGGCCCTTTTCCTCCTACGAGCAGTACTTC,CASRSGTSGPFSSYEQYF
NA,TRBV6-1,TRBD1,TRBJ2-1,TGTGCCAGCAGTGAAGACACAGGGGGCTCCTACAATGAGCAGTTCTTC,CASSEDTGGSYNEQFF
NA,TRBV20-1,NA,TRBJ1-2,TGCAGTGCTAGGAAGGGAATCGATGGCTACACCTTC,CSARKGIDGYTF
NA,TRBV14,TRBD2,TRBJ2-2,TGTGCCAGCAGCCAACCCCTCGGCCTAGCGGGAGGGCCGTACGGGGAGCTGTTTTTT,CASSQPLGLAGGPYGELFF
NA,TRBV3-1,NA,TRBJ1-1,TGTGCCAGCAGCCAAGAAGAATTCTCTGAAGCTTTCTTT,CASSQEEFSEAFF
NA,TRBV4-2,TRBD2,TRBJ2-7,TGTGCCAGCAGCCAAGAAGTGGTGGCGGGGGGCCCGTCCGAGCAGTACTTC,CASSQEVVAGGPSEQYF
NA,TRBV20-1,NA,TRBJ1-1,TGCAGTGCTAGAGATAGGAGGGGGTGGGAGCCTGAAGCTTTCTTT,CSARDRRGWEPEAFF
NA,TRBV9,TRBD1,TRBJ2-4,TGTGCCAGCAGCGTAGCCCCAGGGGGAAACATTCAGTACTTC,CASSVAPGGNIQYF